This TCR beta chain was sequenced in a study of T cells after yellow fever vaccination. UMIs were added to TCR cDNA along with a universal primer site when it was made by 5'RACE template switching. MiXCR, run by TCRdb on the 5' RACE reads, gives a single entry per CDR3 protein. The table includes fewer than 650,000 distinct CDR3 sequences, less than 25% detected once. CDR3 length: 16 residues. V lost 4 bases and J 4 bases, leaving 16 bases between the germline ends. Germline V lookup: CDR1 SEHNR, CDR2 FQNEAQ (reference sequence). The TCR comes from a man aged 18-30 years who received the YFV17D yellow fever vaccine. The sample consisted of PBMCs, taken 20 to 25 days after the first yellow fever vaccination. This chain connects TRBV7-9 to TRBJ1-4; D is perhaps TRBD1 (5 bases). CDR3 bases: TGTGCCAGCAGCTATCTCGGGGCAGGCCTTAATGAAAAACTGTTTTTT. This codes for CASSYLGAGLNEKLFF.